This entry lists 25 T cell receptor beta chains sequenced from one sample in a study of cytotoxic CD8 clonotypes in ibrutinib-treated CLL. Some clones are missing from TCRdb's copy, which holds only in-frame ones; the method was immunoSEQ multiplex PCR. The sample comprises tens of thousands of clones, 55% to 80% of which are singletons, and over 10% rests with the top ten. The source was PBMCs, collected after 12 months of ibrutinib treatment. Source of these receptors: a human donor with chronic lymphocytic leukemia.

In this sample, this clone turned up once. This CDR3 reads CASSPSGSSYNEQFF. The DNA of the CDR3 is TGCGCCAGCAGCCCGAGCGGGAGCTCCTACAATGAGCAGTTCTTC. The V call is TRBV5-1, the J call TRBJ2-1, with TRBD2 identical over 8 bases. V shed 4 bases and J 0 bases; nucleotides not matched to a gene: 3. The CDR3 is 15 residues long. The germline V gene encodes CDR1 SGHRS and CDR2 YFSETQ.

This rearrangement joins TRBV18 to TRBJ1-2, with 8 bases that match TRBD1. The V and J ends lost 0 bases and 4 bases, in that order; junction bases with no gene match: 7. The CDR3 spans 16 residues. CDR1 is KGHSH, CDR2 LQKENI, per germline. DNA of the CDR3: TGTGCCAGCTCACCACCAGGACAGGGTACCCTCTATGGCTACACCTTC. Protein product: CASSPPGQGTLYGYTF.

V and J are TRBV25-1 and TRBJ2-2, with 7 positions matching TRBD2. The CDR3 has 15 residues. Germline loops: CDR1 MGHDK, CDR2 SYGVNS. The V gene end was trimmed by 4 bases and the J gene end by 2 bases; junction bases not matched to a gene: 4. The CDR3 DNA is TGTGCCAGCAGTGTGGCGGGGGTAAACACCGGGGAGCTGTTTTTT. This encodes CASSVAGVNTGELFF.

The rearrangement uses TRBV6-1 and TRBJ1-5; D is unclear. Trimming took off 2 bases at V and 7 bases at J, with 12 bases between the two ends. The CDR3 is 14 amino acids. Germline CDR1 is MNHNS and CDR2 is SASEGT. CDR3 in DNA: TGTGCCAGCAGTGAAAATACGATGGGGCAGCCCCAGCATTTT. It encodes CASSENTMGQPQHF.

The genes are TRBV6-5 and TRBJ1-1; D is possibly TRBD1 (6 bases). The CDR3 has 13 amino acids. V was cut by 5 bases and J by 5 bases, with 12 bases left in between. Germline V gene sequence: CDR1 MNHEY, CDR2 SVGAGI. CDR3 in DNA: TGTGCCAGCAGTCCGTTAGGGGGGACTGAAGCTTTCTTT. It codes for CASSPLGGTEAFF.

This rearrangement joins TRBV6-6 to TRBJ2-3; the D is unclear. Trimming removed 6 bases at V and 6 bases at J, with 19 bases between. Germline V lookup: CDR1 MNHNY, CDR2 SVGAGI (reference sequence). This CDR3 has 15 amino acids. CDR3: CASSIRGTPPDTQYF. DNA of the CDR3: TGTGCCAGCAGCATCAGAGGCACACCCCCGGATACGCAGTATTTT.

The CDR3 coding sequence is TGTGCCAGCAGCCGCCCTGGGGCCGGATATGAAAAACTGTTTTTT. This encodes CASSRPGAGYEKLFF. The rearrangement joins TRBV6-5 to TRBJ1-4; possibly TRBD1 for D (5 bases). Looked up from germline, CDR1 is MNHEY and CDR2 is SVGAGI. V dropped 6 bases and J dropped 6 bases, with 17 bases sitting between them. The CDR3 is made up of 15 amino acids.

The V gene is TRBV10-3, the J gene TRBJ1-6, with D perhaps matching TRBD1 (6 bases). Germline CDR1 ENHRY, CDR2 SYGVKD. V was cut by 4 bases and J by 5 bases, with 9 bases left in between. The CDR3 sequence is 14 residues long. CDR3 protein: CAISGGADNSPLHF. For the CDR3, the DNA is TGTGCCATCAGTGGGGGGGCAGATAATTCACCCCTCCACTTT.

The chain has TRBV6-5 and TRBJ1-6; D unresolved. The CDR3 has 13 residues. Trimming took off 2 bases at V and 6 bases at J, with 5 bases between the two ends. Germline CDR1 MNHEY, CDR2 SVGAGI. DNA for the CDR3: TGTGCCAGCAGTTACGACCGTAATTCACCCCTCCACTTT. This gives the protein CASSYDRNSPLHF.

This clone was seen a few times. The chain employs TRBV10-3 and TRBJ1-2; 9 positions agree with TRBD1. Germline V CDR1 and CDR2: ENHRY, SYGVKD. This CDR3 region has 14 residues. V shed 8 bases and J 7 bases; nucleotides not matched to a gene: 11. The CDR3 region has the DNA TGTGCCATCCCTAGAGGGGGACAGGGAATTGGCTACACCTTC. Its protein is CAIPRGGQGIGYTF.

The rearrangement links TRBV11-1 to TRBJ1-1; D remains unclear. From germline, CDR1 is SGHAT and CDR2 FQDESV (reference sequence). Trimming shortened V by 1 base and J by 0 bases, and 9 bases separated the two germline ends. The CDR3 totals 15 residues. The CDR3 DNA is TGTGCCAGCAGCTTAGGGGCCCTGCTGAACACTGAAGCTTTCTTT. Its translation is CASSLGALLNTEAFF.

The gene calls are TRBV28 and TRBJ2-7, with 9 bases fitting TRBD1. Germline V gene sequence: CDR1 MDHEN, CDR2 SYDVKM. This CDR3 has 15 residues. V lost 4 bases and J lost 7; bases outside the gene matches: 11. The CDR3 nucleotides are TGTGCCAGCAGTTCTTACAGGGGGCGGGCGAGGGAGCAGTACTTC. As protein: CASSSYRGRAREQYF.

The rearrangement uses TRBV5-6 and TRBJ2-4, with D unclear. The CDR3 consists of 14 residues. Trimming cost V 0 bases and J 8 bases, with 12 bases left between them. Looked up from germline, CDR1 is SGHDT and CDR2 is YYEEEE. The CDR3 DNA is TGTGCCAGCAGCTTGGCCGGCTTTCGGTACATTCAGTACTTC. It specifies CASSLAGFRYIQYF.

This clone was seen only a few times. The V and J genes are TRBV6-5 and TRBJ1-1; D is possibly TRBD1 (5 bases). V lost 0 bases to trimming and J lost 4 bases, with 9 bases between them. The CDR3 has 14 amino acids. Germline loops: CDR1 MNHEY, CDR2 SVGAGI. The CDR3 DNA sequence: TGTGCCAGCAGTTACTCGTGGGGGGGCACTGAAGCTTTCTTT. Its protein product is CASSYSWGGTEAFF.

CDR3 region: CASSRGVIQSSSGNTIYF. The CDR3 DNA reads as TGTGCCAGCAGCCGGGGGGTTATTCAGTCAAGCTCTGGAAACACCATATATTTT. This sequence joins TRBV9 and TRBJ1-3, with D possibly TRBD1 on 5 matching bases. The CDR3 is 18 amino acids. V shed 4 bases and J shed 0 bases, with 20 bases lying between them. Germline CDR1 reads SGDLS; CDR2 reads YYNGEE. The full variable domain, in which reference TRBV9 and TRBJ1-3 provide the parts outside the CDR3, is DSGVTQTPKHLITATGQRVTLRCSPRSGDLSVYWYQQSLDQGLQFLIQYYNGEERAKGNILERFSAQQFPDLHSELNLSSLELGDSALYFCASSRGVIQSSSGNTIYFGEGSWLTVV.

The sample holds one count of this clone. V and J are TRBV4-2 and TRBJ1-2; possibly TRBD1 for D (6 bases). In germline, CDR1 is LGHNA, CDR2 YNFKEQ. Trimming removed 4 bases from V and 6 bases from J, with 12 bases in between. This CDR3 has 13 amino acids. The CDR3 loop reads CASSLPGADGYTF. DNA for the CDR3: TGTGCCAGCAGCCTGCCAGGGGCGGATGGCTACACCTTC.

This chain joins TRBV19 and TRBJ2-2; possibly TRBD2 for D (7 bases). The V end lost 9 bases, the J end lost 6 bases, and 20 bases lay between the germline ends. This CDR3 region has 15 residues. CDR1 and CDR2 (germline): LNHDA, SQIVND (reference sequence). The CDR3 DNA reads as TGTGCCAGCAGCTGGACCGGGGGGCAACCCGGGGAGCTGTTTTTT. Protein sequence: CASSWTGGQPGELFF.

The chain links TRBV6-6 to TRBJ2-3, with no clear D. Germline V gene sequence: CDR1 MNHNY, CDR2 SVGAGI (reference sequence). The CDR3 consists of 15 residues. Between the trimmed V and J ends, which lost 2 bases and 1 base, there was a span of 10 bases. The CDR3 sequence: CASSYRADRTDTQYF. For the CDR3, the DNA is TGTGCCAGCAGTTACCGAGCAGACCGCACAGATACGCAGTATTTT.

Only a few counts were recorded for this clone. The gene calls are TRBV4-1 and TRBJ2-2; D is ambiguous. CDR1 is MGHRA, CDR2 YSYEKL, per germline. This CDR3 has 15 amino acids. Trimming left V 1 base short and J 1 base short, with 7 bases between. The CDR3 coding sequence is TGCGCCAGCAGCCAAGCTCGAAAGAACACCGGGGAGCTGTTTTTT. This gives the protein CASSQARKNTGELFF.

J is TRBJ2-5 and V is TRBV30; TRBD2 aligns across 9 bases. CDR3 length: 18 residues. With V trimmed by 0 bases and J by 3 bases, 14 bases remained unmatched. Germline loops: CDR1 GTSNPN, CDR2 SVGIG (reference sequence). CDR3 loop: CAWSVRPRGLAGKETQYF. CDR3 DNA: TGTGCCTGGAGTGTCCGACCTCGGGGGCTAGCGGGGAAAGAGACCCAGTACTTC.

This clone was observed a handful of times. The J gene is TRBJ2-7, the V gene TRBV7-9; D uncertain. Germline V CDR1 and CDR2: SEHNR, FQNEAQ (reference sequence). The CDR3 totals 11 residues. Deletions cut 5 bases from V and 0 bases from J, with 2 bases between. CDR3 bases: TGTGCCAGCAGCCTCTCCTACGAGCAGTACTTC. As protein: CASSLSYEQYF.

This rearrangement joins TRBV6-5 to TRBJ2-7; 9 bases are shared with TRBD1. V shed 1 base, J shed 6 bases, and the junction held 4 bases outside the gene matches. Germline V gene data show CDR1 as MNHEY and CDR2 as SVGAGI. This CDR3 is 14 amino acids long. The CDR3 region has the DNA TGTGCCAGCAGTTACTGGGGACAGGGTACCGAGCAGTACTTC. Translating it yields CASSYWGQGTEQYF.

The genes are TRBV5-1 and TRBJ2-3, with unresolved D. V shed 5 bases and J shed 6 bases, with 10 bases lying between them. CDR1 is SGHRS and CDR2 is YFSETQ in the germline V gene. CDR3 size: 12 residues. CDR3 coding DNA: TGCGCCAGCAGACCGAACTGGGATACGCAGTATTTT. Its protein is CASRPNWDTQYF.

This chain joins TRBV6-4 and TRBJ1-2, with a possible D match to TRBD1 (5 bases). The ends were cut back, 6 bases at V and 5 bases at J, with 13 bases in the middle. From germline, CDR1 is MRHNA and CDR2 SNTAGT. There are 13 residues in the CDR3. In nucleotides, the CDR3 is TGTGCCAGCAGCGAGGGACCAGAGTATGGCTACACCTTC. This encodes CASSEGPEYGYTF.

The gene calls are TRBV2 and TRBJ2-2, with a weak D call TRBD2 (6 bases). The CDR3 spans 14 residues. Germline V gene sequence: CDR1 SNHLY, CDR2 FYNNEI. Between the trimmed V and J ends, which lost 7 bases and 7 bases, there was a span of 16 bases. The CDR3 coding sequence is TGTGCCAGCAAGGGCGGGGTCGTTGGCGGGGAGCTGTTTTTT. It specifies CASKGGVVGGELFF.